These 27 T cell receptor beta chains originate from one sample sequenced in a study of lymphopenia after photon versus proton radiotherapy. Some clones are missing from TCRdb's copy, which holds only in-frame ones; the method was immunoSEQ multiplex PCR. The table has around 18,000 clones, roughly 88% seen once. The specimen comprised peripheral blood, sampled from a patient treated with proton-based radiotherapy. The receptors shown here come from a man aged 65 to 79 with pancreatic cancer.

This chain connects TRBV18 to TRBJ2-3; maybe TRBD1 (6 bases). Germline V gene sequence: CDR1 KGHSH, CDR2 LQKENI. The CDR3 has 15 amino acids. Trimming left V 0 bases short and J 6 bases short, with 13 bases between. CDR3 in DNA: TGTGCCAGCTCACCACCTCTGGCAGGGGCGGATACGCAGTATTTT. Its protein product is CASSPPLAGADTQYF.

In this sample, this clone is medium-sized. J is TRBJ1-4 and V is TRBV20-1; D uncertain. The CDR3 spans 11 residues. Trimming removed 6 bases from V and 8 bases from J, with 10 bases in between. Germline V gene lookup returns CDR1 DFQATT and CDR2 SNEGSKA (reference sequence). CDR3 region: CSAEAGEKLFF. The CDR3, as DNA: TGCAGTGCAGAGGCTGGGGAAAAACTGTTTTTT.

This clone was observed a few times. The gene calls are TRBV14 and TRBJ2-7; 10 positions match TRBD1. The CDR3 totals 16 residues. Trimming at V came to 2 bases and at J to 3 bases, leaving 7 bases not matched to a gene. CDR1 and CDR2 (germline): SGHDN, FVKESK. CDR3 bases: TGTGCCAGCAGCCAAATAATCGGGACAGGGGACTACGAGCAGTACTTC. Encoded protein: CASSQIIGTGDYEQYF.

The gene calls are TRBV20-1 and TRBJ2-1; 8 nucleotides line up with TRBD1. J lost 14 bases, V lost 5 bases, and 8 bases had no gene match. CDR3 length equals 11 residues. Germline V CDR1 and CDR2: DFQATT, SNEGSKA (reference sequence). Here the CDR3 reads CSALDREKKFF. CDR3 DNA sequence: TGCAGTGCTTTGGACAGGGAGAAAAAGTTCTTC.

A single count supports this clone. The V gene is TRBV6-1, the J gene TRBJ2-7; 8 bases match TRBD2. The CDR3 totals 16 residues. The V and J ends lost 2 bases and 4 bases, in that order; junction bases with no gene match: 10. The germline V gene encodes CDR1 MNHNS and CDR2 SASEGT. As DNA, the CDR3 is TGTGCCAGCAGTGAATATCCGGGAGGGTCTTTGTACGAGCAGTACTTC. Amino acids: CASSEYPGGSLYEQYF.

This rearrangement joins TRBV11-2 to TRBJ1-4, with D uncertain. The germline V gene has CDR1 SGHAT and CDR2 FQNNGV. The V gene lost 3 bases and the J gene lost 11 bases, with 16 bases spanning the gap. This CDR3 region has 14 residues. CDR3 DNA: TGTGCCAGCAGCTTGAATAGGGCTGACTGGAAACTGTTTTTT. This translates into CASSLNRADWKLFF. The complete variable domain, with remaining parts taken from reference TRBV11-2 and TRBJ1-4, reads EAGVAQSPRYKIIEKRQSVAFWCNPISGHATLYWYQQILGQGPKLLIQFQNNGVVDDSQLPKDRFSAERLKGVDSTLKIQPAKLEDSAVYLCASSLNRADWKLFFGSGTQLSVL.

The chain combines TRBV7-9 with TRBJ2-5, with TRBD2 identical over 8 bases. The CDR3 spans 15 residues. CDR1 SEHNR and CDR2 FQNEAQ come from the germline V gene (reference sequence). V shed 5 bases, J shed 6 bases, and the junction held 11 bases outside the gene matches. The CDR3 sequence is CASSPRGGGQQTQYF. The DNA for the CDR3 is TGTGCCAGCAGCCCCCGGGGGGGTGGTCAACAGACCCAGTACTTC.

In its sample, this clone was seen a few times. The V gene is TRBV6-1, the J gene TRBJ2-1; 9 positions agree with TRBD1. The ends lost 6 bases at V and 6 bases at J; junction bases unmatched: 9. The CDR3 is made up of 15 amino acids. The germline gives CDR1 MNHNS, CDR2 SASEGT. For the CDR3, the DNA is TGTGCCAGCAGCGGTCCCGGGACAGGGTCCAATGAGCAGTTCTTC. It translates to CASSGPGTGSNEQFF.

The rearrangement links TRBV2 to TRBJ2-1; 8 bases line up with TRBD2. The CDR3 loop spans 18 amino acids. CDR1 is SNHLY and CDR2 is FYNNEI in the germline V gene. Trimming at V came to 4 bases and at J to 5 bases, leaving 16 bases not matched to a gene. The CDR3 protein is CASSVVTGGPPRDNEQFF. The CDR3 nucleotides are TGTGCCAGCAGTGTTGTGACGGGAGGGCCACCCCGCGACAATGAGCAGTTCTTC.

The J gene is TRBJ1-2, the V gene TRBV6-1; 7 bases fit TRBD1. This CDR3 has 13 amino acids. Germline trimming cut 7 bases from V and 4 bases from J; bases unmatched to any gene: 6. Germline V gives CDR1 MNHNS, CDR2 SASEGT. The CDR3 loop reads CASIFDRAYGYTF. CDR3 sequence (DNA): TGTGCCAGCATTTTCGACAGGGCCTATGGCTACACCTTC.

This clone is a singleton in its sample. This sequence joins TRBV19 and TRBJ2-2; 10 nucleotides line up with TRBD2. CDR1 is LNHDA and CDR2 is SQIVND in the germline V gene (reference sequence). CDR3 size: 15 residues. The junction had 5 bases not matched to a gene; V was cut back by 9 bases and J by 1 base. CDR3 DNA: TGTGCCAGCCGTCTAGCGGGGGTGAACACCGGGGAGCTGTTTTTT. It specifies CASRLAGVNTGELFF.

The J gene is TRBJ2-1, the V gene TRBV2; 8 bases are a match to TRBD1. The CDR3 loop spans 14 amino acids. The germline gives CDR1 SNHLY, CDR2 FYNNEI. The V and J ends lost 6 bases and 8 bases, in that order; junction bases with no gene match: 9. CDR3 bases: TGTGCCAGCAGCCTTCGGACAGGGTACTATGAGCAGTTCTTC. It is translated as CASSLRTGYYEQFF.

V usage is TRBV5-4 and J usage is TRBJ2-1; 8 nucleotides match TRBD2. Germline values: CDR1 SGHNT, CDR2 YYREEE (reference sequence). The CDR3 sequence is 15 residues long. Trimming removed 4 bases from V and 8 bases from J; junction bases left unmatched: 11. CDR3 protein: CASSQSGGRGYEQFF. In DNA form, the CDR3 reads TGTGCCAGCAGCCAAAGCGGGGGCCGGGGGTATGAGCAGTTCTTC.

The chain employs TRBV30 and TRBJ2-5; perhaps TRBD2 as D (5 bases). Germline values: CDR1 GTSNPN, CDR2 SVGIG (reference sequence). The CDR3 is 13 residues long. The V end was cut by 5 bases, the J end by 5 bases, with 15 bases between. For the CDR3, the DNA is TGTGCCTGGGACCCACGGGGTCGGGAGACCCAGTACTTC. Encoded protein: CAWDPRGRETQYF.

The table lists this clone with a count of one. The chain combines TRBV5-1 with TRBJ2-3; no definite D call. This CDR3 spans 14 amino acids. V gave up 6 bases and J gave up 0 bases, with 11 bases separating them. Germline V lookup: CDR1 SGHRS, CDR2 YFSETQ. Here the CDR3 reads CASMVSTSTDTQYF. As DNA, the CDR3 is TGCGCCAGCATGGTCTCCACTAGCACAGATACGCAGTATTTT.

This chain uses TRBV2 with TRBJ2-7, with D hard to call. Germline CDR1 SNHLY, CDR2 FYNNEI. CDR3 length: 13 amino acids. The V end was cut by 6 bases, the J end by 0 bases, with 9 bases between. The CDR3 region has the DNA TGTGCCAGCAGGGTTGATAGCTCCTACGAGCAGTACTTC. Translated: CASRVDSSYEQYF.

The chain employs TRBV6-1 and TRBJ1-2, with D perhaps TRBD1 (5 bases). The V end was cut by 4 bases, the J end by 1 base, with 13 bases between. The germline CDR1 and CDR2 sequences are MNHNS and SASEGT. The CDR3 consists of 15 residues. The CDR3 loop is CASSVGQSNNYGYTF. CDR3 DNA: TGTGCCAGCAGTGTGGGGCAGTCAAATAACTATGGCTACACCTTC.

The CDR3 spells CASSGQTSGNTIYF. In nucleotides, the CDR3 is TGTGCCAGTAGTGGCCAGACCTCTGGAAACACCATATATTTT. The rearrangement links TRBV19 to TRBJ1-3; no clear D gene. Germline V gene sequence: CDR1 LNHDA, CDR2 SQIVND (reference sequence). This CDR3 has 14 residues. Trimming took off 5 bases at V and 0 bases at J, with 8 bases between the two ends.

The rearrangement links TRBV5-1 to TRBJ2-2; D not resolved. The germline V and J ends were trimmed by 4 bases and 4 bases, with 8 bases remaining between them. The germline V gene encodes CDR1 SGHRS and CDR2 YFSETQ. The CDR3 contains 13 residues. The CDR3 bases are TGCGCCAGCAGCCCCCCTAGCACCGGGGAGCTGTTTTTT. Protein sequence: CASSPPSTGELFF.

This rearrangement joins TRBV30 to TRBJ1-6; TRBD1 is a possible D gene (6 bases). The CDR3 runs to 14 residues. CDR1 and CDR2 from the germline V gene are GTSNPN and SVGIG (reference sequence). The V end lost 8 bases, the J end lost 3 bases, and 14 bases lay between the germline ends. CDR3 protein: CAEGGVNYNSPLHF. The DNA for the CDR3 is TGTGCCGAAGGGGGGGTCAACTATAATTCACCCCTCCACTTT. The full variable domain, completed using reference TRBV30 and TRBJ1-6, is SQTIHQWPATLVQPVGSPLSLECTVEGTSNPNLYWYRQAAGRGLQLLFYSVGIGQISSEVPQNLSASRPQDRQFILSSKKLLLSDSGFYLCAEGGVNYNSPLHFGNGTRLTVT.

J is TRBJ1-2 and V is TRBV6-4; 9 nucleotides align to TRBD1. The CDR3 sequence is 13 residues long. Germline loops: CDR1 MRHNA, CDR2 SNTAGT. J was trimmed by 10 bases and V by 0 bases; bases with no gene match: 3. Here the CDR3 DNA reads TGTGCCAGCAGTGACTCCGGGGACAGGGACTACACCTTC. Amino acid sequence: CASSDSGDRDYTF.

The genes are TRBV11-2 and TRBJ2-7; D is uncertain. Per the germline V gene, CDR1 is SGHAT and CDR2 is FQNNGV. V dropped 7 bases and J dropped 6 bases, with 10 bases sitting between them. This CDR3 has 11 amino acids. The CDR3 reads CASTTGPEQYF. CDR3 DNA: TGTGCCAGCACAACCGGCCCCGAGCAGTACTTC.

The chain carries TRBV2 and TRBJ2-1; no firm D call. Trimming took 0 bases from V and 5 from J, leaving 5 bases between them. Looked up from germline, CDR1 is SNHLY and CDR2 is FYNNEI. The CDR3 is 13 residues long. The CDR3 reads CASSEARNNEQFF. Here the CDR3 DNA reads TGTGCCAGCAGTGAAGCCAGGAACAATGAGCAGTTCTTC.

V is TRBV28 and J is TRBJ2-7; D might be TRBD1 or TRBD2, each matching 5 bases. From germline, CDR1 is MDHEN and CDR2 SYDVKM. Trimming left V 5 bases short and J 5 bases short, with 13 bases between. CDR3 length equals 13 residues. CDR3 DNA sequence: TGTGCCAGCAGTCGCCCGGGGCGAGACGAGCAGTACTTC. Translation gives CASSRPGRDEQYF.

The V call is TRBV18, the J call TRBJ2-7, with 10 bases matching TRBD1. Germline CDR1 and CDR2: KGHSH and LQKENI. J gave up 4 bases and V 3 bases, and 6 bases lay outside the gene matches. The CDR3 is 15 residues long. In DNA form, the CDR3 reads TGTGCCAGCTCACCCTCCGGGACAGGGGTATACGAGCAGTACTTC. Translated, it gives CASSPSGTGVYEQYF.

The V and J genes are TRBV7-9 and TRBJ1-3, with D possibly being TRBD1 (5 bases). Germline V lookup: CDR1 SEHNR, CDR2 FQNEAQ (reference sequence). The CDR3 has 13 amino acids. Trimming removed 3 bases at V and 9 bases at J, with 12 bases between. The DNA for the CDR3 is TGTGCCAGCAGCTTTCAGGGAGGAGCCACCATATATTTT. Protein: CASSFQGGATIYF.

This clone has a handful of counts. This rearrangement joins TRBV19 to TRBJ1-3; TRBD1 aligns across 7 bases. Germline V gene lookup returns CDR1 LNHDA and CDR2 SQIVND (reference sequence). J lost 0 bases, V lost 4 bases, and 3 bases had no gene match. The CDR3 loop spans 15 amino acids. The CDR3 spells CASSKGASSGNTIYF. CDR3 coding DNA: TGTGCCAGTAGTAAGGGGGCTTCCTCTGGAAACACCATATATTTT.